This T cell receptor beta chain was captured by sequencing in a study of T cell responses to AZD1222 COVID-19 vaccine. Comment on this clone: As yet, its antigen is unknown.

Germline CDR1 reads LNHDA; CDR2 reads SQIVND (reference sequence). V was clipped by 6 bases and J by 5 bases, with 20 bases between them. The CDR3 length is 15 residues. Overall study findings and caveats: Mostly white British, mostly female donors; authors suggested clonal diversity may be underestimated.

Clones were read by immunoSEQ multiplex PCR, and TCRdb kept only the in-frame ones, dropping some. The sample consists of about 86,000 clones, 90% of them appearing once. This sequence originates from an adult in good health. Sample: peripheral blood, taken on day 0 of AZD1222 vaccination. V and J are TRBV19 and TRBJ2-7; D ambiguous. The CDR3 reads CASRLRSGEHHEQYF. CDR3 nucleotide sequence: TGTGCCAGTAGATTACGGTCTGGAGAGCATCACGAGCAGTACTTC.